This T cell receptor beta chain is from a study of T cell responses to AZD1222 COVID-19 vaccine. Study results and caveats: Breadth and depth of Spike-specific TCRs rose after two AZD1222 doses. Vaccine-associated CD4 TCRs ranged over spike, dominating at 160-218 and 743-854. The sample set comprised mostly white British donors with more females, and clonal diversity was possibly underestimated.

The CDR3 loop spans 13 amino acids. Trimming shortened V by 4 bases and J by 5 bases, and 12 bases separated the two germline ends. Germline loops: CDR1 SGDLS, CDR2 YYNGEE. Some clones are missing from TCRdb's copy, which holds only in-frame ones; the method was immunoSEQ multiplex PCR. The table lists over 150,000 clones, almost 90% of them singletons. Worth noting for this clone: Its antigen is currently unknown.

Sequencing used peripheral blood, obtained on day 0 of AZD1222 vaccination. The V gene is TRBV9, the J gene TRBJ2-5, with D hard to call. This TCR came from an adult in good health. The chain's CDR3 is CASSLRIGETQYF. The CDR3 DNA reads as TGTGCCAGCAGCCTCAGGATCGGTGAGACCCAGTACTTC.